The clone carrying this T cell receptor beta chain showed up just once. The junction had 6 bases not matched to a gene; V was cut back by 7 bases and J by 3 bases. The CDR3 loop spans 14 amino acids. Germline CDR1 is SGHDN and CDR2 is FVKESK. This table comes from immunoSEQ multiplex PCR, and its TCRdb copy is limited to in-frame clones, with some not included. The table lists about 18,000 clones, 84% of them singletons. The data were obtained in a study of T cell changes during pregnancy in multiple sclerosis. The J gene is TRBJ2-7, the V gene TRBV14, with 10 bases identical to TRBD1. This TCR was recovered from a female donor in good health, enrolled as a control in a pregnancy study. The specimen was CD8+ T cells from peripheral blood mononuclear cells, collected in the third trimester of pregnancy. The CDR3 DNA is TGTGCCAGCACCCCGGGACAGGGGATCTACGAGCAGTACTTC. This encodes CASTPGQGIYEQYF.